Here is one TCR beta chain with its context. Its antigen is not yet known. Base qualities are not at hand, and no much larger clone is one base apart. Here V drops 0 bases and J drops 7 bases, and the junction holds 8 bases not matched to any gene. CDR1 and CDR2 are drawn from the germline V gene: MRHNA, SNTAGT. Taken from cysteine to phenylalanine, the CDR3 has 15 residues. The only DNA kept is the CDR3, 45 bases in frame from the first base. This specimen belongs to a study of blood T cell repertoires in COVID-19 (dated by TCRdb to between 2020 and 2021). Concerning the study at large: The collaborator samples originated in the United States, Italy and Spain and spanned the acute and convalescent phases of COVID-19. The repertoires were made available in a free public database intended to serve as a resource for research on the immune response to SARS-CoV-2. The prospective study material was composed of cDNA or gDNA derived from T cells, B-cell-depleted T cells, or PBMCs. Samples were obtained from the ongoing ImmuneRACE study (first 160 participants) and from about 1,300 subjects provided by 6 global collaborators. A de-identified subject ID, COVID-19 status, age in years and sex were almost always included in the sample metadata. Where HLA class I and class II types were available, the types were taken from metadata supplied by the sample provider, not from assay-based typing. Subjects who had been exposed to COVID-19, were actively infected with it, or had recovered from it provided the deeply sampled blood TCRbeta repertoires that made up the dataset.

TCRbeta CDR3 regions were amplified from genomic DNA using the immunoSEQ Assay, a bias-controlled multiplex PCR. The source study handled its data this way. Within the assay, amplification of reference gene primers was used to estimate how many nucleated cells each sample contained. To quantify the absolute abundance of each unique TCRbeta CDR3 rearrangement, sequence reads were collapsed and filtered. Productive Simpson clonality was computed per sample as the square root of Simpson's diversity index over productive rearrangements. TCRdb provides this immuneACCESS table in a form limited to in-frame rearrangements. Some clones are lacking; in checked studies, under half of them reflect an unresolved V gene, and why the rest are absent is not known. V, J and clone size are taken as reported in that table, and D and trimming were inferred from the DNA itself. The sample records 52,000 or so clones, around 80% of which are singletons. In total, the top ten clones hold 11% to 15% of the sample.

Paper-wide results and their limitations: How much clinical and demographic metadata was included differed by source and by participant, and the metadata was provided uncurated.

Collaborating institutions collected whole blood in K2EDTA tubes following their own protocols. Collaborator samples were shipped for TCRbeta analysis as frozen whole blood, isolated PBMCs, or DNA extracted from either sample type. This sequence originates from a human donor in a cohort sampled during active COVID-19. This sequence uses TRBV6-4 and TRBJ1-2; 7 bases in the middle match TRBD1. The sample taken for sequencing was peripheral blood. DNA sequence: TGTGCCAGCAGTGACTCAAGCAGGGGGTCGGGTGGCTACACCTTC. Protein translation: CASSDSSRGSGGYTF.